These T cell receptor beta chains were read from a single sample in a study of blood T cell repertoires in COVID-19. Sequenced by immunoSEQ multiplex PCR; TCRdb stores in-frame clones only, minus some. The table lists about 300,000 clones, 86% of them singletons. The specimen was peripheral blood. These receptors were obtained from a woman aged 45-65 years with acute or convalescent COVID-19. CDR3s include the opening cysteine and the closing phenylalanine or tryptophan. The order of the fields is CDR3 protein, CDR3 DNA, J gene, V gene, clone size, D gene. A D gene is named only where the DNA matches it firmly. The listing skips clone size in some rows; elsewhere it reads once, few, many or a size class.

CASSQTSGSLDTQYF,TGTGCCAGCAGCCAGACTAGCGGGAGTCTCGATACGCAGTATTTT,TRBJ2-3,TRBV11-1,NA,TRBD2
CASSLDPRTGRHNEQFF,TGCGCCAGCAGCTTGGACCCCCGGACAGGGAGACACAATGAGCAGTTCTTC,TRBJ2-1,TRBV5-1,NA,TRBD1
CASRYITGGSGNTIYF,TGTGCCAGCAGATATATAACAGGGGGCTCTGGAAACACCATATATTTT,TRBJ1-3,TRBV25-1,NA,TRBD1
CASSTVPYFDRVNQPQHF,TGTGCCAGCAGCACGGTACCCTACTTCGACCGGGTAAATCAGCCCCAGCATTTT,TRBJ1-5,TRBV7-8,NA,NA
CASSAQGREWKNEQFF,TGTGCCAGCAGCGCCCAAGGGCGGGAGTGGAAGAATGAGCAGTTCTTC,TRBJ2-1,TRBV9,NA,TRBD2
CASSFRSPRDSRYEQYF,TGTGCCAGCAGCTTCCGATCCCCCAGGGACTCTCGGTACGAGCAGTACTTC,TRBJ2-7,TRBV7-8,NA,NA
CASSTDRGSSYEQYF,TGCGCCAGCAGCACCGACAGGGGCAGCTCCTACGAGCAGTACTTC,TRBJ2-7,TRBV10-1,few,TRBD1
CASSYDRANYGYTF,TGTGCCAGCAGTTACGACAGGGCCAACTATGGCTACACCTTC,TRBJ1-2,TRBV6-5,NA,TRBD1
CAWGPMGQGTYEQYF,TGTGCCTGGGGCCCAATGGGACAGGGAACCTACGAGCAGTACTTC,TRBJ2-7,TRBV30,NA,TRBD1
CASRRSGTLNTEAFF,TGTGCCAGCCGGAGGAGTGGGACTTTGAACACTGAAGCTTTCTTT,TRBJ1-1,TRBV27,once,NA
CASKDEGVGDTQYF,TGTGCCAGTAAGGATGAGGGAGTAGGAGATACGCAGTATTTT,TRBJ2-3,TRBV19,once,NA
CASSPQQGAGGYGYTF,TGCGCCAGCAGCCCCCAACAGGGGGCAGGGGGGTATGGCTACACCTTC,TRBJ1-2,TRBV4-1,NA,TRBD1
CASTPSRVAGIGEETQYF,TGTGCCAGCACCCCATCTAGAGTAGCGGGGATTGGGGAAGAGACCCAGTACTTC,TRBJ2-5,TRBV2,NA,TRBD2
CASSLTQGSNEKLFF,TGTGCCAGCAGCTTAACTCAAGGGAGTAATGAAAAACTGTTTTTT,TRBJ1-4,TRBV7-3,NA,NA
CASSSGTGGATQYF,TGTGCCAGTAGCTCGGGGACAGGGGGAGCGACCCAGTACTTC,TRBJ2-5,TRBV19,NA,TRBD1
CASSMGQTNQPQHF,TGTGCCAGTAGTATGGGACAGACCAATCAGCCCCAGCATTTT,TRBJ1-5,TRBV19,NA,TRBD1
CASSLSGWGPYNEQFF,TGTGCCAGCAGCTTAAGTGGTTGGGGCCCCTACAATGAGCAGTTCTTC,TRBJ2-1,TRBV7-3,few,NA
CASSQLDRPRGEKLFF,TGTGCCAGCAGCCAATTAGACCGACCTAGAGGTGAAAAACTGTTTTTT,TRBJ1-4,TRBV14,NA,NA
CASSDPGLAGEETQYF,TGTGCCAGCAGTGACCCAGGACTAGCGGGAGAGGAGACCCAGTACTTC,TRBJ2-5,TRBV6-1,NA,TRBD2
CASSLAVGDRSGNTIYF,TGTGCCAGCAGCTTAGCCGTTGGGGACAGGTCTGGAAACACCATATATTTT,TRBJ1-3,TRBV7-9,NA,TRBD1
CASSLRPGDYGYTF,TGCGCCAGCAGCTTAAGGCCAGGGGACTATGGCTACACCTTC,TRBJ1-2,TRBV5-1,NA,NA
CASSASGVPYNEQFF,TGCGCCAGCAGCGCCAGCGGGGTTCCCTACAATGAGCAGTTCTTC,TRBJ2-1,TRBV4-3,NA,TRBD2
CARSSVVSDRGLIGGHINTQYF,TGTGCCAGAAGCTCCGTGGTATCCGACAGGGGGCTAATCGGGGGGCACATAAATACGCAGTATTTT,TRBJ2-3,TRBV5-3,NA,TRBD1
CASSMTRQETQYF,TGTGCCAGCAGCATGACTAGGCAAGAGACCCAGTACTTC,TRBJ2-5,TRBV7-3,NA,NA
CASSFSGASDSQETQYF,TGCGCCAGCAGCTTCAGTGGGGCATCGGACAGCCAAGAGACCCAGTACTTC,TRBJ2-5,TRBV5-1,NA,NA
CASSYFGLERDEQYF,TGTGCCAGCAGTTACTTTGGACTGGAGCGCGACGAGCAGTACTTC,TRBJ2-7,TRBV6-5,NA,NA
CASSPSTGGDEKLFF,TGTGCCAGCTCACCGTCGACAGGGGGGGATGAAAAACTGTTTTTT,TRBJ1-4,TRBV18,NA,TRBD1
CASSNRGFMTDTQYF,TGTGCCAGCAGCAACAGGGGTTTTATGACAGATACGCAGTATTTT,TRBJ2-3,TRBV11-3,NA,TRBD1
CASSTGQGEETQYF,TGCGCCAGCAGCACGGGACAGGGTGAGGAGACCCAGTACTTC,TRBJ2-5,TRBV5-1,NA,TRBD1
CASSSGLAGDTQYF,TGTGCCAGCAGCTCCGGACTAGCGGGAGATACGCAGTATTTT,TRBJ2-3,TRBV7-2,NA,TRBD2
CASSLTPGGGETQYF,TGCGCCAGCAGCTTGACCCCAGGGGGAGGAGAGACCCAGTACTTC,TRBJ2-5,TRBV5-1,NA,NA
CASSLGTGLQPQHF,TGCGCCAGCAGCTTGGGGACAGGGCTCCAGCCCCAGCATTTT,TRBJ1-5,TRBV5-1,NA,TRBD1
CASSPTGQGNYGYTF,TGTGCCAGCAGTCCCACCGGACAGGGAAACTATGGCTACACCTTC,TRBJ1-2,TRBV28,NA,TRBD1
CATSSTDGSHEQYF,TGTGCCACCAGTTCGACAGACGGTTCTCACGAGCAGTACTTC,TRBJ2-7,TRBV24-1,NA,NA
CASSPGLVVYNEQFF,TGTGCCAGCAGCCCGGGACTAGTCGTTTACAATGAGCAGTTCTTC,TRBJ2-1,TRBV14,NA,TRBD2
CATSDLSAGEQYF,TGTGCCACCAGTGATTTGTCGGCGGGCGAGCAGTACTTC,TRBJ2-7,TRBV24-1,NA,NA
CASSLGPGQGYEQYF,TGTGCCAGCAGCTTGGGGCCGGGACAGGGGTACGAGCAGTACTTC,TRBJ2-7,TRBV7-8,NA,TRBD1
CATSDRTGYEQYF,TGTGCCACCAGTGATCGGACAGGCTACGAGCAGTACTTC,TRBJ2-7,TRBV24-1,NA,TRBD1
CATSDPSGSSYNEQFF,TGTGCCACCAGTGACCCTAGCGGGAGCTCCTACAATGAGCAGTTCTTC,TRBJ2-1,TRBV24-1,NA,TRBD2
CATSRDTGLASTYEQYF,TGTGCCACCAGCAGAGACACGGGACTAGCTTCCACCTACGAGCAGTACTTC,TRBJ2-7,TRBV15,NA,TRBD2
CASSSPGLAAYNEQFF,TGTGCCAGTAGTTCACCGGGACTAGCGGCATACAATGAGCAGTTCTTC,TRBJ2-1,TRBV19,NA,TRBD2
CASRPTSGPLYEQYF,TGTGCCAGCAGACCTACTAGCGGCCCCCTCTACGAGCAGTACTTC,TRBJ2-7,TRBV28,NA,TRBD2
CAISDPGTGYNEQFF,TGTGCCATCAGTGATCCAGGGACAGGATACAATGAGCAGTTCTTC,TRBJ2-1,TRBV10-3,few,TRBD1
CASSPPGQGPYEQYF,TGTGCCAGCAGCCCCCCAGGGCAGGGGCCCTACGAGCAGTACTTC,TRBJ2-7,TRBV7-2,NA,NA
CATRSDKSIYGYTF,TGTGCCACCAGATCGGACAAAAGCATCTATGGCTACACCTTC,TRBJ1-2,TRBV24-1,NA,NA